This T cell receptor (beta chain) was recovered during a study of T cell responses to AZD1222 COVID-19 vaccine. Study-wide context: Second doses that came at about 4 or about 12 weeks were put together. Overall study results and limits: Compared with day 0, the breadth and depth of the Spike-specific TCR repertoire rose significantly after two doses of AZD1222.

Unmatched junction bases numbered 15, after V lost 1 base and J lost 4 bases. The V gene's germline CDR1 is MGHRA and CDR2 YSYEKL. CDR3 length: 20 residues. Sequencing used immunoSEQ multiplex PCR; TCRdb keeps in-frame clones, though not all of them. The sample shows about 120,000 clones, about 90% of them seen only once. To note about this clone: Its antigen is undetermined.

The source is an adult in good health. V is TRBV4-1 and J is TRBJ2-2; 10 nucleotides match TRBD2. Sequencing was performed on peripheral blood, taken on day 0 of AZD1222 vaccination. CDR3 in DNA: TGCGCCAGCAGCCAAGGACCGATACTCAGCGGGAGGGCCTCCACCGGGGAGCTGTTTTTT. It is translated as CASSQGPILSGRASTGELFF.